This TCR beta chain appears in the sequencing data of a study of beta chain features in type 1 diabetes. Note on this clone: Its antigen is still unknown.

In germline, CDR1 is SGHTA, CDR2 FQGTGA. This CDR3 is built from 13 residues. With 5 bases removed from V and 1 base from J, the gap between germline ends came to 6 bases. Sorting based on CD45RO/CCR7/CD25/CD127/CD95/CD27 separated CD4+ naive, central memory, regulatory and stem cell-like memory cells. Findings and caveats of the study: Shorter templates might be favored by PCR, equally in patients and controls.

The whole isolated RNA underwent reverse transcription, so sequencing captured expressed TCRB transcripts. Sequencing was performed with immunoSEQ multiplex PCR; in TCRdb, only in-frame clones are kept and a portion is missing. This sample carries 390,000 or so clones, about 14% of them seen once, and the ten largest clones take 0.035% to 0.045%. The sequence was obtained from a young man in good health. V is TRBV7-3 and J is TRBJ2-4; D unresolved. Sequencing input: naive CD4+ T cells from blood. The CDR3, as DNA: TGTGCCAGCAGCCTAGGGGCCAAAAACATTCAGTACTTC. It yields the protein CASSLGAKNIQYF.